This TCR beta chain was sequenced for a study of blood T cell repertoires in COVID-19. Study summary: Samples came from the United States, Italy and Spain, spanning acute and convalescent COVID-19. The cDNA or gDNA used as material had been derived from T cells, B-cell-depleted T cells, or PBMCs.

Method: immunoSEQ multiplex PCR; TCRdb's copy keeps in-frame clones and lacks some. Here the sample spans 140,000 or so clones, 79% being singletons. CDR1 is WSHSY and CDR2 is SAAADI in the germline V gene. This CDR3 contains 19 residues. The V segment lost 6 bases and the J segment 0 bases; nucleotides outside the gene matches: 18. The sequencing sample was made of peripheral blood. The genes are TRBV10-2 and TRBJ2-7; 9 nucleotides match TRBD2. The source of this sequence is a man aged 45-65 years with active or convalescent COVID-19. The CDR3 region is CASRPRAGIRLADSYEQYF. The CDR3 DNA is TGCGCCAGCAGACCCAGGGCGGGGATCCGACTAGCGGACTCCTACGAGCAGTACTTC.